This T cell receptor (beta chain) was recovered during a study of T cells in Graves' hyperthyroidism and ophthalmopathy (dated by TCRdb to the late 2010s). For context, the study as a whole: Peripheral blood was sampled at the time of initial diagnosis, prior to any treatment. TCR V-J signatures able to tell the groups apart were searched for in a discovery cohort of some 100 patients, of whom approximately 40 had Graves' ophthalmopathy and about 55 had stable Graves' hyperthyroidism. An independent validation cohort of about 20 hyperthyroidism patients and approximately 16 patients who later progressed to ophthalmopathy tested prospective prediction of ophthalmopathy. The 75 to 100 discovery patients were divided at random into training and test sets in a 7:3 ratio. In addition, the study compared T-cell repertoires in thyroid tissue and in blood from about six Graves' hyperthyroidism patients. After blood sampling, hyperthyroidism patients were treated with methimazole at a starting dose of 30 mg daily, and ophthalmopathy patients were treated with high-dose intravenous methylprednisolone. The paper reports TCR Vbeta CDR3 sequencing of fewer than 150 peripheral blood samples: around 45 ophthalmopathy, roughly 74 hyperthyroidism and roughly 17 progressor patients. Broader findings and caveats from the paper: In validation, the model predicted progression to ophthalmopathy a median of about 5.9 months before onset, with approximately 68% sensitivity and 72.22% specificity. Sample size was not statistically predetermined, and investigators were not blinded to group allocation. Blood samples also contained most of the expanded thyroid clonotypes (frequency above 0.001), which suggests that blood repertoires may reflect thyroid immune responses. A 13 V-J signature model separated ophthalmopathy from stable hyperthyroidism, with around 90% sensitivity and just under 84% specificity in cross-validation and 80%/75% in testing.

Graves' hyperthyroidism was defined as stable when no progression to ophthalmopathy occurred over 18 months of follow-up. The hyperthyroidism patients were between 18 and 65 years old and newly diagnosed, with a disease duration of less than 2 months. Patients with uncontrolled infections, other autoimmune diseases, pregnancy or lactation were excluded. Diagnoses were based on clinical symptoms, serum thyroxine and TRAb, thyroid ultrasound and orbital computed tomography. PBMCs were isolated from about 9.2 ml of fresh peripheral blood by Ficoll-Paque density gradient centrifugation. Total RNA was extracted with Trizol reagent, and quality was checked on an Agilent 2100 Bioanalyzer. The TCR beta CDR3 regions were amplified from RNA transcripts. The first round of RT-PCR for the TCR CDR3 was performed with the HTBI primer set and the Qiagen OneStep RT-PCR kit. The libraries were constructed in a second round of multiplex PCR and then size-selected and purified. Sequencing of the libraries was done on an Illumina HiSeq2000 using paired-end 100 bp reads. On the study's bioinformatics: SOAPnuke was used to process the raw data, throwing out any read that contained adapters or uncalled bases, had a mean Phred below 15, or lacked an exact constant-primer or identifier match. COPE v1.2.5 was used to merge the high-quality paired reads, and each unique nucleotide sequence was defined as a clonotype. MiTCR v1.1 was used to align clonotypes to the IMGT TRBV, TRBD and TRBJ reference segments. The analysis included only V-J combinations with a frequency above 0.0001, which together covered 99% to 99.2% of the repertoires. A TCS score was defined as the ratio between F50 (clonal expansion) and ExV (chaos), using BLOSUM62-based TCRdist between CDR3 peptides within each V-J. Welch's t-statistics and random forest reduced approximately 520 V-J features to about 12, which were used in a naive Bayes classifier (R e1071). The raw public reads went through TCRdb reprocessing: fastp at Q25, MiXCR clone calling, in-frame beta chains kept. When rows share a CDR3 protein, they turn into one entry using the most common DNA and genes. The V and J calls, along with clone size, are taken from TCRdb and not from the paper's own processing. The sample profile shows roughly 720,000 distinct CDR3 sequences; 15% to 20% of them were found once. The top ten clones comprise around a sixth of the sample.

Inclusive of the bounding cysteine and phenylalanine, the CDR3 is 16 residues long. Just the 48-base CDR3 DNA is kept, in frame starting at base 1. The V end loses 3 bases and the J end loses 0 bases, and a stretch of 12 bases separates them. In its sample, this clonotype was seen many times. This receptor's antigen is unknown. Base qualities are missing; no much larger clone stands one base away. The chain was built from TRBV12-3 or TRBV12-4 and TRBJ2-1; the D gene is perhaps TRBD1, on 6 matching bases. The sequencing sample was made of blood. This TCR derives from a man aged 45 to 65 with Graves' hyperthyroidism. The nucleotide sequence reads TGTGCCAGCAGTTTCAGACAGGCGAGCTCCTACAATGAGCAGTTCTTC. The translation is CASSFRQASSYNEQFF.